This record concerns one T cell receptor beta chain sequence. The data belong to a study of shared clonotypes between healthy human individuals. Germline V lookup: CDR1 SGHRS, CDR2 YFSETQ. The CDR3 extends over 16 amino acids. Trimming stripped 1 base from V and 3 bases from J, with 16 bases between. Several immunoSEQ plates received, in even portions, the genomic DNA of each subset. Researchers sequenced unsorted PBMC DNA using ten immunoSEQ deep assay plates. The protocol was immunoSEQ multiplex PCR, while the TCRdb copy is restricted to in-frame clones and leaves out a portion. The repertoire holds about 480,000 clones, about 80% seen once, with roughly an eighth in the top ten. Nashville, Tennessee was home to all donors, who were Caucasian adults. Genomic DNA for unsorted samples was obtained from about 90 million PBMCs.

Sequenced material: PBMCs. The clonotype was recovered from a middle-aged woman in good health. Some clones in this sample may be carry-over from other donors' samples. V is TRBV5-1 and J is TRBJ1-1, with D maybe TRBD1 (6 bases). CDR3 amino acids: CASSLQQGLRDTEAFF. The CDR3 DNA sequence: TGCGCCAGCAGCTTGCAACAGGGCTTAAGGGACACTGAAGCTTTCTTT.